These T cell receptor beta chains were read from a single sample in a study of T-cell reconstitution after alpha-beta-depleted transplantation in children. TCRdb analysed the PCR reads with MiXCR anew, one entry per CDR3 protein. The sample has about 870,000 distinct CDR3 sequences, under 20% seen once. Sequenced here: PBMCs, mostly from graft donor cells, sampled 360 days after TCRalphabeta/CD19-depleted stem cell transplant. The source of these receptors is a male patient under 18 who had a stem cell transplant for acute lymphoblastic leukemia, so the T cells may come from the graft donor. Each CDR3 is given with its conserved first and last residue. The D gene is left open where the match is weak. Clone size appears in some rows only: once, few, many, or a class for an expanded clone.

j_gene | v_gene | abundance | d_gene | CDR3aa | CDR3nt
TRBJ2-5 | TRBV6-2/TRBV6-3 | . | TRBD2 | CASTMIWSGRAEETQYF | TGTGCCAGCACCATGATCTGGAGCGGGAGGGCCGAAGAGACCCAGTACTTC
TRBJ1-1 | TRBV30 | few | . | CAWRGGGPAGTEAFF | TGTGCCTGGAGAGGAGGTGGCCCAGCGGGCACTGAAGCTTTCTTT
TRBJ2-1 | TRBV12-3/TRBV12-4 | . | . | CASSSVMHREAYNEQFF | TGTGCCAGCAGTTCCGTCATGCACAGGGAGGCCTACAATGAGCAGTTCTTC
TRBJ2-1 | TRBV10-3 | few | TRBD2 | CAISDNAGLANEQFF | TGTGCCATCAGTGATAATGCTGGACTAGCGAATGAGCAGTTCTTC
TRBJ2-1 | TRBV5-1 | . | TRBD2 | CASSHTKGGSWSYNEQFF | TGCGCCAGCAGCCACACGAAAGGCGGGAGTTGGTCCTACAATGAGCAGTTCTTC
TRBJ2-5 | TRBV18 | many | . | CASSPQVRETQYF | TGTGCCAGCTCACCACAAGTTCGGGAGACCCAGTACTTC
TRBJ2-5 | TRBV5-1 | few | . | CASSLSRAGETQYF | TGCGCCAGCAGCTTGAGCAGGGCCGGTGAGACCCAGTACTTC
TRBJ2-3 | TRBV5-1 | many | TRBD2 | CASSLALAGVGGTQYF | TGCGCCAGCAGCTTGGCACTAGCGGGAGTAGGAGGTACGCAGTATTTT
TRBJ2-7 | TRBV7-6 | few | TRBD2 | CASSPGTSVFFEQYF | TGTGCCAGCAGCCCCGGGACTAGCGTGTTCTTCGAGCAGTACTTC
TRBJ2-1 | TRBV7-9 | . | TRBD2 | CASSPGRAGYNEQFF | TGTGCCAGCAGCCCCGGGAGGGCCGGATACAATGAGCAGTTCTTC
TRBJ2-1 | TRBV14 | few | TRBD2 | CASSQEGLVEFF | TGTGCCAGCAGCCAAGAGGGACTAGTGGAGTTCTTC
TRBJ2-4 | TRBV7-2 | . | TRBD2 | CASSLQSGRGTKNIQYF | TGTGCCAGCAGCTTACAAAGCGGGAGGGGGACCAAAAACATTCAGTACTTC
TRBJ1-5 | TRBV10-3 | . | . | CAISEGRLGWSNQPQHF | TGTGCCATCAGTGAAGGACGGCTCGGGTGGAGCAATCAGCCCCAGCATTTT
TRBJ2-7 | TRBV21-1 | . | . | CASSKCANLYEQYF | TGTGCCAGCAGCAAATGCGCAAATCTCTACGAGCAGTACTTC
TRBJ2-5 | TRBV2 | few | TRBD2 | CASRKTSGGLQETQYF | TGTGCCAGCAGGAAGACTAGCGGGGGGCTCCAAGAGACCCAGTACTTC